Sequencing of this T cell receptor beta chain was carried out in a study of shared clonotypes between healthy human individuals. A note on this clone: Different DNA sequences within this sample yield the same CDR3.

The table came from immunoSEQ multiplex PCR; TCRdb's copy has only in-frame clones and leaves some out. The table lists more than 2 million clones, 85% to 95% of them singletons. CDR1 and CDR2 from the germline V gene are SGHKS and YYEKEE (reference sequence). The CDR3 loop spans 12 amino acids. V lost 4 bases, J lost 8 bases, and 12 bases lay in between. Negatively enriched CD4+ T cells were divided by CD45RA into naive and memory. This receptor was identified in a young man in good health. The sample comprised naive CD4+ T cells sorted from blood. Sample subset: CD45RA+ positively selected. The chain couples TRBV5-5 to TRBJ1-2; D gene ambiguous. CDR3 sequence: CASSLDNYGYTF. CDR3 in DNA: TGTGCCAGCAGCCTTGACAATTACGGCTACACCTTC.